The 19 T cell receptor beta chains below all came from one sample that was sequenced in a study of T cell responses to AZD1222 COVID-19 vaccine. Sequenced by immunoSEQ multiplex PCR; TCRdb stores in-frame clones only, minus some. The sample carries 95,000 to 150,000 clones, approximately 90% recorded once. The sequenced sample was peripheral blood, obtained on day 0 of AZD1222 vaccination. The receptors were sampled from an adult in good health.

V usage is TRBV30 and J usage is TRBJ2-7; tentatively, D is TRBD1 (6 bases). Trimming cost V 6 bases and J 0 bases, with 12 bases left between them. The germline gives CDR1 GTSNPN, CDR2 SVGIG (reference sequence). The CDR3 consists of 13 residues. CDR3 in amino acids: CACRTVDSYEQYF. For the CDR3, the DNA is TGTGCCTGCCGGACAGTGGACTCCTACGAGCAGTACTTC.

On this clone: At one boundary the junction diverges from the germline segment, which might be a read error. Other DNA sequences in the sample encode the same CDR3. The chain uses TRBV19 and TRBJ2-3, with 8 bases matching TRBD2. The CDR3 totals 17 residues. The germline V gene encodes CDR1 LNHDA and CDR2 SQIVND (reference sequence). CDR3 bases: TGTGCCAGTAGTTCCCGGGTAGCGGGAAGGGGCACAGATACGCAATATTTT. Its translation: CASSSRVAGRGTDTQYF.

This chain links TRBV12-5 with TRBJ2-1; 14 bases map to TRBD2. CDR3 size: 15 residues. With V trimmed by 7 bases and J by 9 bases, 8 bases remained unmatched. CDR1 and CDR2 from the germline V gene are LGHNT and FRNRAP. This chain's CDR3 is CASAQGLAGAIEQFF. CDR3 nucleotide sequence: TGTGCTAGTGCCCAGGGACTAGCGGGAGCTATTGAGCAGTTCTTC.

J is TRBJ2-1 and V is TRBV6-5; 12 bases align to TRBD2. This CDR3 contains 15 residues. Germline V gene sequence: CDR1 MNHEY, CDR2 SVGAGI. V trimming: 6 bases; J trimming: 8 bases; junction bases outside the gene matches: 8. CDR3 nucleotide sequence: TGTGCCAGCAGACCCGCTAGCGGGAGGGTGCATGAGCAGTTCTTC. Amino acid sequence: CASRPASGRVHEQFF.

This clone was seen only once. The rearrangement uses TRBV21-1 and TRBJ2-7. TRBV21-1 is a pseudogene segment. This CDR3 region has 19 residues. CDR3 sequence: CASSKGPPNTTNPAYEQYF. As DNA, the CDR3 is TGTGCCAGCAGCAAAGGACCCCCGAACACAACAAATCCAGCCTACGAGCAGTACTTC.

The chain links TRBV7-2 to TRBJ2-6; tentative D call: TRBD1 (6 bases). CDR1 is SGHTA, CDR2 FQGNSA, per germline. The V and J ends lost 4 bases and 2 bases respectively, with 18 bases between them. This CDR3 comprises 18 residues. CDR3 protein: CASSSLGAFRTGANVLTF. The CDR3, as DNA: TGTGCCAGCAGCTCCTTGGGGGCGTTTAGAACTGGGGCCAACGTCCTGACTTTC.

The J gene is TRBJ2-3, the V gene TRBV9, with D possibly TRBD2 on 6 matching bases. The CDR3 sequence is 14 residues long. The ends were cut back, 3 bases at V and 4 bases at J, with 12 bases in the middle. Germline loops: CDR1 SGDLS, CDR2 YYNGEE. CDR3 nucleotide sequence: TGTGCCAGCAGCGGGAGGGCCAAGGCAGATACGCAGTATTTT. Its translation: CASSGRAKADTQYF.

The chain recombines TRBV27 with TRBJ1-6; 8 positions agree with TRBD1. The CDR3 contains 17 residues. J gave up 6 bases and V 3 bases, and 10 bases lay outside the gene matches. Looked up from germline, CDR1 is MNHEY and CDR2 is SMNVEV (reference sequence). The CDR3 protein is CASSFSLGTGRNSPLHF. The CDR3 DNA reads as TGTGCCAGCAGTTTTTCCCTCGGGACAGGACGTAATTCACCCCTCCACTTT.

The CDR3 loop is CASSVGSGRAPYNEQFF. The CDR3 bases are TGCGCCAGCAGTGTAGGTAGCGGGAGGGCCCCCTACAATGAGCAGTTCTTC. The rearrangement joins TRBV10-2 to TRBJ2-1; the match to TRBD2 covers 11 bases. J gave up 2 bases and V 4 bases, and 7 bases lay outside the gene matches. Germline V gene data show CDR1 as WSHSY and CDR2 as SAAADI. The CDR3 is 17 residues long.

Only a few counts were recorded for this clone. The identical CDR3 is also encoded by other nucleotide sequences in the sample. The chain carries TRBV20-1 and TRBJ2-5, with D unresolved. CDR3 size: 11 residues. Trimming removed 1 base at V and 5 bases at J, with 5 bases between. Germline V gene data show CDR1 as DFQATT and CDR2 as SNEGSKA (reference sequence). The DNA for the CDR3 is TGCAGTGCTAGAGTGGGGGAGACCCAGTACTTC. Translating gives CSARVGETQYF.

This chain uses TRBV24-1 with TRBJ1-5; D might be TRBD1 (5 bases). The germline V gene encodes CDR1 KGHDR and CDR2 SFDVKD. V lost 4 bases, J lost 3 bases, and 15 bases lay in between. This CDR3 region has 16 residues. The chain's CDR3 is CATSDPTGAFNQPQHF. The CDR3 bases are TGTGCCACCAGTGACCCTACAGGTGCCTTCAATCAGCCCCAGCATTTT.

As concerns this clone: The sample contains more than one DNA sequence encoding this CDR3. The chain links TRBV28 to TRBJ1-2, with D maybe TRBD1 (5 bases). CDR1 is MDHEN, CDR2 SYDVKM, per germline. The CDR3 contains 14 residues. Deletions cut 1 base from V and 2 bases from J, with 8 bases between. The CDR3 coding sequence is TGTGCCAGCAGTTTATCGACAGCAAACTATGGCTACACCTTC. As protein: CASSLSTANYGYTF.

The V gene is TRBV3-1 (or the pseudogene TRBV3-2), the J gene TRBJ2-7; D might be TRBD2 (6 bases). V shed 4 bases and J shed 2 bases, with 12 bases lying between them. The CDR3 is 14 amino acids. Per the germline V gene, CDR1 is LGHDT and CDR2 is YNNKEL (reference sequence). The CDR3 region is CASSRWGTPYEQYF. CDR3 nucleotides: TGTGCCAGCAGCCGCTGGGGGACTCCCTACGAGCAGTACTTC.

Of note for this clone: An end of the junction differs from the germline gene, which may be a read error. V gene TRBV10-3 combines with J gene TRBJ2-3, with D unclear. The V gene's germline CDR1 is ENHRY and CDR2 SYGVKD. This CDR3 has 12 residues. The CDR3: CATSSSTDTQYF. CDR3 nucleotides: TGTGCCACCAGTTCTAGCACAGATACGCAGTATTTT.

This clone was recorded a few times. CDR3 loop: CASSLKGGRATDTQYF. CDR3 sequence (DNA): TGTGCCAGCAGCCTTAAGGGCGGGAGGGCCACAGATACGCAGTATTTT. The gene calls are TRBV3-1 (or the pseudogene TRBV3-2) and TRBJ2-3; 9 nucleotides match TRBD2. The trim removed 4 bases at V and 2 bases at J, leaving 7 bases unmatched. This CDR3 comprises 16 residues. CDR1 LGHDT and CDR2 YNNKEL come from the germline V gene (reference sequence).

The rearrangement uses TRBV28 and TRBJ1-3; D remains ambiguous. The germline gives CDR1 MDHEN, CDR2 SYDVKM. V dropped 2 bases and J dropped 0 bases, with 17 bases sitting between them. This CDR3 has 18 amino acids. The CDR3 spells CASSLPVGALASGNTIYF. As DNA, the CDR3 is TGTGCCAGCAGTTTACCGGTTGGAGCACTAGCCTCTGGAAACACCATATATTTT. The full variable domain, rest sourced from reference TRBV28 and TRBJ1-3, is DVKVTQSSRYLVKRTGEKVFLECVQDMDHENMFWYRQDPGLGLRLIYFSYDVKMKEKGDIPEGYSVSREKKERFSLILESASTNQTSMYLCASSLPVGALASGNTIYFGEGSWLTVV.

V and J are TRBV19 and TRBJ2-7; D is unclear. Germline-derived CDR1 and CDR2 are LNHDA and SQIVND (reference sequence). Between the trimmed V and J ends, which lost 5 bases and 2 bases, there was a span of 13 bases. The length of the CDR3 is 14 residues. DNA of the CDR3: TGTGCCAGTAGTGCCTCTCGGGCTACCTACGAGCAGTACTTC. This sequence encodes CASSASRATYEQYF.

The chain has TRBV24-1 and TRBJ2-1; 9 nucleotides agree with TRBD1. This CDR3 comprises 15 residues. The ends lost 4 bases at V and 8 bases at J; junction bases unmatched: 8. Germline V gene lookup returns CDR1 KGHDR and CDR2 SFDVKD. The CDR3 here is CATSEPGQGGHEQFF. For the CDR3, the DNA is TGTGCCACCAGTGAACCGGGACAGGGAGGGCATGAGCAGTTCTTC.

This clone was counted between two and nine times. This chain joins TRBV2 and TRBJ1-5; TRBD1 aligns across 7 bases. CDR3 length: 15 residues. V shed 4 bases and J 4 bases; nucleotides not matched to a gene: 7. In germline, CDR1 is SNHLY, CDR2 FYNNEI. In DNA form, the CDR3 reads TGTGCCAGCAGTGGGTACAGGGGAGGGAATCAGCCCCAGCATTTT. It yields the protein CASSGYRGGNQPQHF. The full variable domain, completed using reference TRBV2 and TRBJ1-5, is EPEVTQTPSHQVTQMGQEVILRCVPISNHLYFYWYRQILGQKVEFLVSFYNNEISEKSEIFDDQFSVERPDGSNFTLKIRSTKLEDSAMYFCASSGYRGGNQPQHFGDGTRLSIL.